This TCR beta chain originates from a study of CD8+CD57+ T cells in acquired aplastic anemia. As for the study in general: Sorted cells (CD4+ and CD8+) yielded DNA amounts that averaged approximately 3.2 ug.

Those patients picked for sequencing had displayed CD8+CD57+ cell expansion on flow cytometry. Overall study findings and caveats: No significant patient-versus-control difference appeared in CD8+ Simpson's diversity.

CDR3 and TCR beta VDJ profiling relied on genomic DNA as the template. TCRdb recomputed calls from the reads with MiXCR, one row per CDR3 protein. Of 150,000 to 200,000 distinct CDR3 sequences listed, around half are singletons. Comments on this clonotype: Antigen unknown.

The CDR3 totals 15 residues. V dropped 6 bases and J dropped 1; count of bases not matched to a gene: 6. The source of this sequence is a human donor with aplastic anemia. The genes are TRBV12-3 or TRBV12-4 and TRBJ1-2; TRBD1 aligns across 9 bases. What was sequenced was sorted CD4+, CD8+, or CD8+CD57+ T cells (not recorded which) from PBMCs. CDR3 in DNA: TGTGCCAGCAGCCCGACAGGGGGGTTTAACTATGGCTACACCTTC. Translation gives CASSPTGGFNYGYTF.